The 21 T cell receptor beta chains below were found in one sample sequenced in a study of lymphopenia after photon versus proton radiotherapy. Sequencing used immunoSEQ multiplex PCR; TCRdb keeps in-frame clones, though not all of them. The table includes 37,000 or so clones, about 86% detected once. Source: peripheral blood, taken from a patient treated with proton-based radiotherapy. Receptors originate from a woman in her 70s with pancreatic cancer. Some clones in this sample may be carry-over from other donors' samples.

The chain is built from TRBV5-1 and TRBJ2-3; D possibly corresponds to TRBD2 (5 bases). Germline V gene data show CDR1 as SGHRS and CDR2 as YFSETQ. V was clipped by 0 bases and J by 5 bases, with 16 bases between them. The CDR3 is made up of 16 amino acids. The CDR3 is CASSLVGVRVGDTQYF. CDR3 nucleotides: TGCGCCAGCAGCTTGGTGGGTGTGCGGGTTGGAGATACGCAGTATTTT.

The chain couples TRBV4-1 to TRBJ2-7; 7 positions match TRBD1. CDR1 and CDR2 (germline): MGHRA, YSYEKL. Losses at the gene ends were 1 base for V and 4 bases for J; bases not matched to a gene: 10. The CDR3 extends over 16 amino acids. The CDR3 DNA reads as TGCGCCAGCAGCCAAGGATTCCGGGACAGCACTTACGAGCAGTACTTC. Translated: CASSQGFRDSTYEQYF.

The chain joins TRBV28 to TRBJ1-5, with TRBD1 identical over 8 bases. Germline V gene data show CDR1 as MDHEN and CDR2 as SYDVKM. V lost 7 bases to trimming and J lost 0 bases; unmatched junction nucleotides: 8. This CDR3 contains 16 residues. CDR3 nucleotide sequence: TGTGCCAGCAACTTCCCGGGACAGGATAGCAATCAGCCCCAGCATTTT. This sequence encodes CASNFPGQDSNQPQHF. Full variable domain (rest looked up from reference TRBV28 and TRBJ1-5): DVKVTQSSRYLVKRTGEKVFLECVQDMDHENMFWYRQDPGLGLRLIYFSYDVKMKEKGDIPEGYSVSREKKERFSLILESASTNQTSMYLCASNFPGQDSNQPQHFGDGTRLSIL.

This chain links TRBV28 with TRBJ2-5; TRBD2 aligns across 7 bases. Germline V gene data show CDR1 as MDHEN and CDR2 as SYDVKM. V lost 4 bases and J lost 4; bases outside the gene matches: 9. CDR3 length: 15 residues. The CDR3 here is CASSYRAGRGETQYF. CDR3 bases: TGTGCCAGCAGTTATAGAGCGGGGAGAGGAGAGACCCAGTACTTC.

V gene TRBV2 combines with J gene TRBJ2-5, with D perhaps TRBD2 (7 bases). CDR3 size: 12 residues. V was trimmed by 7 bases and J by 5 bases, leaving 11 bases between them. Germline V CDR1 and CDR2: SNHLY, FYNNEI. CDR3 DNA: TGTGCCAGCACGGGGGGCGCGGAGACCCAGTACTTC. Protein: CASTGGAETQYF. The full variable domain, rest sourced from reference TRBV2 and TRBJ2-5, is EPEVTQTPSHQVTQMGQEVILRCVPISNHLYFYWYRQILGQKVEFLVSFYNNEISEKSEIFDDQFSVERPDGSNFTLKIRSTKLEDSAMYFCASTGGAETQYFGPGTRLLVL.

This clone is a singleton in its sample. The chain combines TRBV30 with TRBJ2-6, with D possibly TRBD2 on 6 matching bases. Trimming cost V 2 bases and J 2 bases, with 7 bases left between them. This CDR3 has 14 amino acids. Germline CDR1 reads GTSNPN; CDR2 reads SVGIG (reference sequence). In nucleotides, the CDR3 is TGTGCCTGGAGTCCGGGGGCTGGGGCCAACGTCCTGACTTTC. Translation gives CAWSPGAGANVLTF.

This clone is labeled as medium-sized. The gene calls are TRBV4-1 and TRBJ1-2; no definite D call. Germline V gives CDR1 MGHRA, CDR2 YSYEKL. The CDR3 is 14 amino acids. V shed 0 bases and J shed 8 bases, with 13 bases lying between them. CDR3 sequence: CASSQDPEGSGYTF. The CDR3 region has the DNA TGCGCCAGCAGCCAAGATCCCGAGGGATCCGGCTACACCTTC.

This clone was observed a single time. The V call is TRBV7-2, the J call TRBJ2-7, with TRBD2 as a possible D gene (6 bases). The length of the CDR3 is 15 residues. Trimming removed 5 bases from V and 2 bases from J, with 16 bases in between. The V gene's germline CDR1 is SGHTA and CDR2 FQGNSA. CDR3 region: CASSVPGGGAYEQYF. Written as DNA, the CDR3 is TGTGCCAGCAGCGTTCCGGGCGGAGGGGCCTACGAGCAGTACTTC. Drawing the rest from reference TRBV7-2 and TRBJ2-7, the complete variable domain is GAGVSQSPSNKVTEKGKDVELRCDPISGHTALYWYRQSLGQGLEFLIYFQGNSAPDKSGLPSDRFSAERTGGSVSTLTIQRTQQEDSAVYLCASSVPGGGAYEQYFGPGTRLTVT.

The chain has TRBV11-2 and TRBJ2-3, with D possibly being TRBD2 (5 bases). Germline values: CDR1 SGHAT, CDR2 FQNNGV. CDR3 length: 16 amino acids. Trimming shortened V by 1 base and J by 3 bases, and 14 bases separated the two germline ends. The CDR3 coding sequence is TGTGCCAGCAGCTTAGGAGGGATAGTATTAACAGATACGCAGTATTTT. Protein sequence: CASSLGGIVLTDTQYF.

The V and J genes are TRBV19 and TRBJ1-2; D uncertain. The V end lost 7 bases, the J end lost 5 bases, and 17 bases lay between the germline ends. This CDR3 is 14 amino acids long. Germline CDR1 reads LNHDA; CDR2 reads SQIVND (reference sequence). The CDR3, as DNA: TGTGCCAGTAATCACCCTATGAATGGATATGGCTACACCTTC. Translating it yields CASNHPMNGYGYTF.

The rearrangement joins TRBV30 to TRBJ2-2; 7 bases are shared with TRBD2. J was trimmed by 4 bases and V by 5 bases; bases with no gene match: 10. This CDR3 spans 15 amino acids. The V gene's germline CDR1 is GTSNPN and CDR2 SVGIG (reference sequence). The CDR3 DNA sequence: TGTGCCTGGGCAAGCGGGGCCTCGTCCACCGGGGAGCTGTTTTTT. It codes for CAWASGASSTGELFF.

The V gene is TRBV28, the J gene TRBJ1-6, with 12 bases aligning to TRBD1. Germline V gives CDR1 MDHEN, CDR2 SYDVKM. The CDR3 consists of 17 residues. The V segment lost 5 bases and the J segment 7 bases; nucleotides outside the gene matches: 9. This chain's CDR3 is CASSPRGTGGANSPLHF. The CDR3 nucleotides read TGTGCCAGCAGTCCCCGAGGGACAGGGGGCGCGAATTCACCCCTCCACTTT.

The rearrangement joins TRBV2 to TRBJ2-3; no clear D. Germline assignment: CDR1 SNHLY and CDR2 FYNNEI. The CDR3 spans 13 residues. Between the trimmed V and J ends, which lost 11 bases and 2 bases, there was a span of 14 bases. The CDR3 sequence: CAGTTGYTDTQYF. CDR3 in DNA: TGTGCCGGTACGACTGGGTACACAGATACGCAGTATTTT.

The chain employs TRBV5-4 and TRBJ2-5; the D gene is possibly TRBD1 (6 bases). Germline V gene data show CDR1 as SGHNT and CDR2 as YYREEE (reference sequence). CDR3 size: 13 residues. Trimming took 4 bases from V and 4 from J, leaving 11 bases between them. CDR3 residues: CASSLLGGETQYF. The CDR3 coding sequence is TGTGCCAGCAGCCTACTAGGGGGAGAGACCCAGTACTTC.

A single count supports this clone. The genes are TRBV19 and TRBJ2-3, with 8 bases fitting TRBD1. Trimming at V came to 3 bases and at J to 2 bases, leaving 10 bases not matched to a gene. Germline-derived CDR1 and CDR2 are LNHDA and SQIVND (reference sequence). The CDR3 sequence is 17 residues long. CDR3 DNA sequence: TGTGCCAGTAGTATCTGGGCGACAGGGGAGCCCACAGATACGCAGTATTTT. Residues: CASSIWATGEPTDTQYF.

The J gene is TRBJ1-6, the V gene TRBV7-2, with D hard to call. V shed 3 bases and J shed 10 bases, with 10 bases lying between them. The germline V gene has CDR1 SGHTA and CDR2 FQGNSA. The length of the CDR3 is 13 residues. CDR3 nucleotide sequence: TGTGCCAGCAGCTTCCCAGAGCCCTCACCCCTCCACTTT. This codes for CASSFPEPSPLHF.

The chain recombines TRBV7-6 with TRBJ2-3; D is perhaps TRBD1 (5 bases). CDR1 is SGHVS, CDR2 FNYEAQ, per germline. This CDR3 contains 14 residues. The ends were cut back, 3 bases at V and 2 bases at J, with 9 bases in the middle. CDR3 residues: CASSLTVATDTQYF. The CDR3 nucleotides read TGTGCCAGCAGCTTGACAGTAGCCACAGATACGCAGTATTTT. The whole variable domain, filled in from reference TRBV7-6 and TRBJ2-3, reads GAGVSQSPRYKVTKRGQDVALRCDPISGHVSLYWYRQALGQGPEFLTYFNYEAQQDKSGLPNDRFSAERPEGSISTLTIQRTEQRDSAMYRCASSLTVATDTQYFGPGTRLTVL.

This rearrangement joins TRBV14 to TRBJ2-7; D unresolved. V shed 4 bases and J shed 0 bases, with 4 bases lying between them. The CDR3 sequence is 12 residues long. Germline loops: CDR1 SGHDN, CDR2 FVKESK. CDR3 protein: CASSLSSYEQYF. CDR3 nucleotide sequence: TGTGCCAGCAGCCTAAGCTCCTACGAGCAGTACTTC.

V gene TRBV5-1 combines with J gene TRBJ1-4; D unclear. The CDR3 sequence is 15 residues long. Trimming shortened V by 1 base and J by 2 bases, and 9 bases separated the two germline ends. The germline V gene encodes CDR1 SGHRS and CDR2 YFSETQ. CDR3 nucleotides: TGCGCCAGCAGCTTGATGGGAGGGACTAATGAAAAACTGTTTTTT. This translates into CASSLMGGTNEKLFF.

V and J are TRBV6-1 and TRBJ2-7, with a possible D match to TRBD1 (6 bases). Trimming removed 8 bases from V and 7 bases from J, with 15 bases in between. The CDR3 is 12 residues long. Germline loops: CDR1 MNHNS, CDR2 SASEGT. CDR3 sequence reads: CASGRDTLEQYF. The CDR3 nucleotides read TGTGCCAGCGGCCGGGACACCCTTGAGCAGTACTTC.

J is TRBJ1-5 and V is TRBV2; D is perhaps TRBD1 (5 bases). This CDR3 comprises 13 residues. V was shortened by 3 bases and J by 2 bases, with 5 bases between the two germline ends. Germline lookup yields CDR1 SNHLY and CDR2 FYNNEI. CDR3 coding DNA: TGTGCCAGCAGTGAGGGGGGCAATCAGCCCCAGCATTTT. It codes for CASSEGGNQPQHF.